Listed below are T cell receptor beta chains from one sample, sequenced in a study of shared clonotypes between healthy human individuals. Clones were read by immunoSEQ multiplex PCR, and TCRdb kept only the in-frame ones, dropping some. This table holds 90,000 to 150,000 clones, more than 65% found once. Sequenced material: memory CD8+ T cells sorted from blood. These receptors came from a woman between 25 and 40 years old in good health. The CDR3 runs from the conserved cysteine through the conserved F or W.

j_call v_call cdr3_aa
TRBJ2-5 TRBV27 CASSPGLAGEETQYF
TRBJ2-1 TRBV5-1 CASRAVEGGQGLLNEQFF
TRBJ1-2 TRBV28 CASRRDRGHYGYTF
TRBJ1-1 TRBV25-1 CASGYGSTEAFF
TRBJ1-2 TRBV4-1 CASSQDRDIQSYGYTF
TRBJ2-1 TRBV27 CASSVTSGVSYNEQFF
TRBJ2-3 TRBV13 CASSPRRVLAGGPNWEYTQYF
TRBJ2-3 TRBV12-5 CASGLAPGPTPDTQYF
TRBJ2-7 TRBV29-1 CSVSKGVYEQYF
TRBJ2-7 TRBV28 CASSPTGSSYEQYF
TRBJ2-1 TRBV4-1 CASSQEVVTLYTSGPYNEQFF
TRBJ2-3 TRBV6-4 CASSDSQKDTQYF
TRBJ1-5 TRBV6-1 CASSEDVAGHSNQPQHF
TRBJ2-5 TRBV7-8 CASSTPGEAQYF
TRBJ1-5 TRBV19 CASRIGADSPSNQPQHF
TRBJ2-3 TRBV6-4 CASSEDRGSTDTQYF
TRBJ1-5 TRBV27 CASSRGADNQPQHF
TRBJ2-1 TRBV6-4 CASSDGLGFEQFF
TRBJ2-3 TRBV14 CASSRGLAGVRDTQYF
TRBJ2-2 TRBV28 CASSLGTGAAGELFF
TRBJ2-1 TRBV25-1 CASRKGVYNEQFF
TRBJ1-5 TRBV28 CASSPSRGAQPQHF
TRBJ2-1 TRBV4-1 CASSPQGNYFSEAEQFF